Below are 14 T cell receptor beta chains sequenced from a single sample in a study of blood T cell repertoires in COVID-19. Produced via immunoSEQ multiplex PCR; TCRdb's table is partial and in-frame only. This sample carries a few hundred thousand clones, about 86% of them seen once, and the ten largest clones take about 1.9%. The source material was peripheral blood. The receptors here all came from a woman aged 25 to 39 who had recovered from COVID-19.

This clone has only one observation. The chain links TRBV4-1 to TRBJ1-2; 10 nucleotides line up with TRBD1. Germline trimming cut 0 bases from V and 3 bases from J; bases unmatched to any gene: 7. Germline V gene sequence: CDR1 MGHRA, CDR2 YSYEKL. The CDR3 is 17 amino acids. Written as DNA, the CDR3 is TGCGCCAGCAGCCAAGAGACAGGGGGCTATAAGGACTATGGCTACACCTTC. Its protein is CASSQETGGYKDYGYTF.

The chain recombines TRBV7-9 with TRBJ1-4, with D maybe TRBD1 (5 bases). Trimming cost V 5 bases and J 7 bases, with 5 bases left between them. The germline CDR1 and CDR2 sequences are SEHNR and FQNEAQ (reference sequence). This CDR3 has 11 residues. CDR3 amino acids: CASSDSEKLFF. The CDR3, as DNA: TGTGCCAGCAGCGACAGTGAAAAACTGTTTTTT.

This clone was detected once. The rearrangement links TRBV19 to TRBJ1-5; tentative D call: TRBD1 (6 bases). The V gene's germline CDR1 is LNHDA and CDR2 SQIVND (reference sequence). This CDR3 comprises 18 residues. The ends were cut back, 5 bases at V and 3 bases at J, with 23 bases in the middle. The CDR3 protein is CASSAPLQGSYANQPQHF. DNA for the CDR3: TGTGCCAGTAGTGCGCCTCTACAGGGCTCCTATGCCAATCAGCCCCAGCATTTT.

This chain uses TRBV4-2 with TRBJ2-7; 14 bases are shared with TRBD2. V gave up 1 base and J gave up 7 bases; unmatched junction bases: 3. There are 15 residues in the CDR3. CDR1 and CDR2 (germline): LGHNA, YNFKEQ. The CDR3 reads CASSQVGLAGVEQYF. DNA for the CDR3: TGTGCCAGCAGCCAAGTGGGACTAGCGGGAGTGGAGCAGTACTTC.

The CDR3 region is CASSYHAQGSEKLFF. CDR3 bases: TGTGCCAGCAGTTACCATGCCCAGGGGAGTGAAAAACTGTTTTTT. The chain links TRBV6-5 to TRBJ1-4; D might be TRBD1 (6 bases). The CDR3 runs 15 residues. Germline CDR1 is MNHEY and CDR2 is SVGAGI. V shed 2 bases and J shed 7 bases, with 14 bases lying between them.

DNA of the CDR3: TGTGCCAGCAGCCAAGATCTTGTGGACAGGGGGGACTATGGCTACACCTTC. As protein: CASSQDLVDRGDYGYTF. The chain combines TRBV4-2 with TRBJ1-2; TRBD1 matches at 10 bases. V trimming: 0 bases; J trimming: 3 bases; junction bases outside the gene matches: 7. CDR1 is LGHNA, CDR2 YNFKEQ, per germline. The CDR3 is made up of 17 amino acids.

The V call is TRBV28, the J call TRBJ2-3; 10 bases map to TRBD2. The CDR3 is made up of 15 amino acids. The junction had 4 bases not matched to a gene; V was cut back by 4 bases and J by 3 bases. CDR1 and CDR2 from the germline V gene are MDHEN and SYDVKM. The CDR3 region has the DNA TGTGCCAGCAGTTCGCTAGCGGGAGAAACAGATACGCAGTATTTT. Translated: CASSSLAGETDTQYF.

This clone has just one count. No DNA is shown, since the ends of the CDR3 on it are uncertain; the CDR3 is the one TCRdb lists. The CDR3 is CAWSPLCGRGHYSNQPQHF. The chain joins TRBV30 to TRBJ1-5; the table's D call, TRBD1, has no DNA check behind it. Germline-derived CDR1 and CDR2 are GTSNPN and SVGIG (reference sequence). The CDR3 adds up to 19 amino acids, both ends counted.

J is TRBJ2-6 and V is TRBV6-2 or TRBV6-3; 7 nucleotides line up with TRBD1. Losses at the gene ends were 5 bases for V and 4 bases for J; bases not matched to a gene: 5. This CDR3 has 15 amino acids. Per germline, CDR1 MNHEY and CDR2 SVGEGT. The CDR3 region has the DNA TGTGCCAGCAGTGGCGACAGGGCCGGGGCCAACGTCCTGACTTTC. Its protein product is CASSGDRAGANVLTF.

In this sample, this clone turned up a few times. In DNA form, the CDR3 reads TGTGCCAGCAGTCCCCCGGGACTTCTGAACACTGAAGCTTTCTTT. This translates into CASSPPGLLNTEAFF. The chain recombines TRBV6-5 with TRBJ1-1; D may be TRBD1 (5 bases). Germline loops: CDR1 MNHEY, CDR2 SVGAGI. V shed 5 bases and J shed 0 bases, with 13 bases lying between them. The CDR3 has 15 amino acids.

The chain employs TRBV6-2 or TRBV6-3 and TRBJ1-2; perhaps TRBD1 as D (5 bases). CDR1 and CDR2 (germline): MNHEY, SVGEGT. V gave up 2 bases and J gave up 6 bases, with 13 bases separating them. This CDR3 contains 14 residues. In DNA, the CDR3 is TGTGCCAGCAGTTACATGGCAGGGCAGGATGGCTACACCTTC. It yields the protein CASSYMAGQDGYTF.

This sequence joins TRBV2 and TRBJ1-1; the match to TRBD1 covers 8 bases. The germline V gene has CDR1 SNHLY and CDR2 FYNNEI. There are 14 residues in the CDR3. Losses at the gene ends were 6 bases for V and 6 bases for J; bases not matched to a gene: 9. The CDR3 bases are TGTGCCAGCAGCGCACAGGGGGTAGGCGCTGAAGCTTTCTTT. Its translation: CASSAQGVGAEAFF.

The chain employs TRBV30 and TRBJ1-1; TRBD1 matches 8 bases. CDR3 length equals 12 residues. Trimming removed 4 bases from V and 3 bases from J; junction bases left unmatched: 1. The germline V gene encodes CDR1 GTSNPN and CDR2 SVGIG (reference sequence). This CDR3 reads CAWMDRDTEAFF. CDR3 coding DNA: TGTGCCTGGATGGACAGGGACACTGAAGCTTTCTTT.

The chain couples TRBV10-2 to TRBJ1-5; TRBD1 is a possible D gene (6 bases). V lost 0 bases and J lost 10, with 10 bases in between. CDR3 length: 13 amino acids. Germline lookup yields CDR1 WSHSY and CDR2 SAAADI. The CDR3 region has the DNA TGCGCCAGCAGTGAGTCACAGGGCCGACCCCAGCATTTT. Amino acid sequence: CASSESQGRPQHF.